Listed below are T cell receptor beta chains from one sample, sequenced in a study of T cells in Graves' hyperthyroidism and ophthalmopathy. TCRdb called the multiplex PCR reads again in MiXCR, with one record for every CDR3 protein. Seen here are approximately 570,000 distinct CDR3 sequences, just under 20% observed once, and the top ten hold about half. The sequenced material came from blood. All receptors come from a man aged 35 to 55 with Graves' ophthalmopathy. The CDR3 runs from the conserved cysteine through the conserved F or W. Fields, in order: CDR3 length, V gene, clone size, D gene, J gene, CDR3 protein, CDR3 DNA. The D gene is left open where the match is weak. The listing skips clone size in some rows; elsewhere it reads once, few, many or a size class.

len: 14; v_gene: TRBV7-3; abundance: NA; d_gene: NA; j_gene: TRBJ1-2; CDR3aa: CASSLGWGSDGYTF; CDR3nt: TGTGCCAGCAGCTTAGGTTGGGGGTCGGATGGCTACACCTTC
len: 12; v_gene: TRBV6-1; abundance: NA; d_gene: NA; j_gene: TRBJ1-2; CDR3aa: CASSSGTHGYTF; CDR3nt: TGTGCCAGCAGTTCAGGGACCCATGGCTACACCTTC
len: 19; v_gene: TRBV10-3; abundance: NA; d_gene: TRBD2; j_gene: TRBJ2-1; CDR3aa: CAISESGGGAGGNYNEQFF; CDR3nt: TGTGCCATCAGTGAGTCGGGTGGGGGAGCGGGAGGAAACTACAATGAGCAGTTCTTC
len: 14; v_gene: TRBV5-1; abundance: many; d_gene: TRBD1; j_gene: TRBJ2-1; CDR3aa: CASSLGDRVNEQFF; CDR3nt: TGCGCCAGCAGCTTGGGGGACAGGGTCAATGAGCAGTTCTTC
len: 15; v_gene: TRBV5-1; abundance: NA; d_gene: NA; j_gene: TRBJ1-1; CDR3aa: CASSLTGNMNTEAFF; CDR3nt: TGCGCCAGCAGCTTAACAGGCAACATGAACACTGAAGCTTTCTTT
len: 16; v_gene: TRBV6-2/TRBV6-3; abundance: NA; d_gene: TRBD1; j_gene: TRBJ1-3; CDR3aa: CASSYAGTDSGNTIYF; CDR3nt: TGTGCCAGCAGTTACGCCGGGACAGACTCTGGAAACACCATATATTTT
len: 14; v_gene: TRBV11-2; abundance: NA; d_gene: NA; j_gene: TRBJ2-5; CDR3aa: CASSGGFLEETQYF; CDR3nt: TGTGCCAGCAGTGGTGGGTTTTTGGAGGAGACCCAGTACTTC
len: 12; v_gene: TRBV2; abundance: many; d_gene: TRBD2; j_gene: TRBJ2-1; CDR3aa: CASSPAGGLQFF; CDR3nt: TGTGCCAGCAGTCCTGCGGGGGGCCTTCAGTTCTTC
len: 13; v_gene: TRBV20-1; abundance: few; d_gene: NA; j_gene: TRBJ2-1; CDR3aa: CSARSGGINEQFF; CDR3nt: TGCAGTGCTAGATCCGGGGGAATCAATGAGCAGTTCTTC
len: 13; v_gene: TRBV6-1; abundance: NA; d_gene: TRBD1; j_gene: TRBJ1-1; CDR3aa: CASSEGTVTEAFF; CDR3nt: TGTGCCAGCAGTGAGGGGACAGTCACTGAAGCTTTCTTT
len: 12; v_gene: TRBV14; abundance: many; d_gene: NA; j_gene: TRBJ2-3; CDR3aa: CASSQDQYTQYF; CDR3nt: TGTGCCAGCAGCCAAGATCAGTATACGCAGTATTTT
len: 17; v_gene: TRBV4-1; abundance: NA; d_gene: TRBD2; j_gene: TRBJ2-5; CDR3aa: CASSQGRVAGNQETQYF; CDR3nt: TGCGCCAGCAGCCAAGGTCGGGTAGCGGGGAACCAAGAGACCCAGTACTTC
len: 17; v_gene: TRBV2; abundance: many; d_gene: TRBD2; j_gene: TRBJ2-1; CDR3aa: CASSELAGGLVYNEQFF; CDR3nt: TGTGCCAGCAGTGAACTAGCGGGAGGTTTAGTGTACAATGAGCAGTTCTTC
len: 14; v_gene: TRBV6-1; abundance: many; d_gene: TRBD1; j_gene: TRBJ2-7; CDR3aa: CASRDRGPRYEQYF; CDR3nt: TGTGCCAGTAGAGACAGGGGACCCCGGTACGAGCAGTACTTC
len: 14; v_gene: TRBV13; abundance: NA; d_gene: NA; j_gene: TRBJ2-1; CDR3aa: CASIRGGSYNEQFF; CDR3nt: TGTGCCAGCATAAGGGGGGGCTCCTACAATGAGCAGTTCTTC
len: 12; v_gene: TRBV30; abundance: NA; d_gene: NA; j_gene: TRBJ1-1; CDR3aa: CAGRGLSTEAFF; CDR3nt: TGTGCCGGACGGGGTCTATCCACTGAAGCTTTCTTT
len: 13; v_gene: TRBV7-9; abundance: NA; d_gene: NA; j_gene: TRBJ2-3; CDR3aa: CASSQRPADTQYF; CDR3nt: TGTGCCAGCAGCCAACGGCCGGCAGATACGCAGTATTTT
len: 16; v_gene: TRBV30; abundance: many; d_gene: TRBD1; j_gene: TRBJ2-7; CDR3aa: CAWSVWAKGQGVEQYF; CDR3nt: TGTGCCTGGAGTGTATGGGCTAAGGGACAGGGGGTCGAGCAGTACTTC
len: 13; v_gene: TRBV20-1; abundance: few; d_gene: TRBD2; j_gene: TRBJ2-3; CDR3aa: CSARTSGGPRQYF; CDR3nt: TGCAGTGCGAGGACTAGCGGGGGCCCGAGGCAGTATTTT
len: 16; v_gene: TRBV19; abundance: few; d_gene: NA; j_gene: TRBJ2-3; CDR3aa: CASSMSTSRFTDTQYF; CDR3nt: TGTGCCAGTAGTATGTCAACTAGCAGATTCACAGATACGCAGTATTTT
len: 18; v_gene: TRBV7-2; abundance: few; d_gene: TRBD1; j_gene: TRBJ1-2; CDR3aa: CASTITSPGTGIFYGYTF; CDR3nt: TGTGCCAGCACCATAACCTCTCCCGGGACAGGGATTTTTTATGGCTACACCTTC
len: 12; v_gene: TRBV12-5; abundance: NA; d_gene: NA; j_gene: TRBJ2-7; CDR3aa: CASGFRVYEQYF; CDR3nt: TGTGCTAGTGGTTTTCGGGTGTACGAGCAGTACTTC
len: 16; v_gene: TRBV9; abundance: few; d_gene: NA; j_gene: TRBJ1-1; CDR3aa: CASSVQGGGVNTEAFF; CDR3nt: TGTGCCAGCAGCGTTCAGGGTGGGGGGGTGAACACTGAAGCTTTCTTT
len: 15; v_gene: TRBV4-1; abundance: many; d_gene: NA; j_gene: TRBJ2-7; CDR3aa: CASSQDRGLQYEQYF; CDR3nt: TGCGCCAGCAGCCAAGATAGAGGACTCCAGTACGAGCAGTACTTC
len: 16; v_gene: TRBV3-1; abundance: NA; d_gene: TRBD1; j_gene: TRBJ2-7; CDR3aa: CASSPPSGTGRYEQYF; CDR3nt: TGTGCCAGCAGCCCCCCATCCGGGACAGGGCGATACGAGCAGTACTTC
len: 12; v_gene: TRBV5-5; abundance: NA; d_gene: NA; j_gene: TRBJ1-1; CDR3aa: CASSWGGPEAFF; CDR3nt: TGTGCCAGCAGCTGGGGGGGCCCTGAAGCTTTCTTT
len: 15; v_gene: TRBV6-1; abundance: NA; d_gene: TRBD2; j_gene: TRBJ2-5; CDR3aa: CASSEARGLQETQYF; CDR3nt: TGTGCCAGCAGTGAGGCCCGGGGACTACAAGAGACCCAGTACTTC
len: 16; v_gene: TRBV19; abundance: NA; d_gene: TRBD1; j_gene: TRBJ1-5; CDR3aa: CASSVGGTASNQPQHF; CDR3nt: TGTGCCAGTAGTGTGGGGGGGACAGCTAGCAATCAGCCCCAGCATTTT
len: 14; v_gene: TRBV2; abundance: NA; d_gene: TRBD2; j_gene: TRBJ2-1; CDR3aa: CASSTSGSDNEQFF; CDR3nt: TGTGCCAGCTCAACCAGCGGGAGCGACAATGAGCAGTTCTTC
len: 16; v_gene: TRBV7-3; abundance: many; d_gene: TRBD2; j_gene: TRBJ2-1; CDR3aa: CASSLTVGLAGDEQFF; CDR3nt: TGTGCCAGCAGCTTAACCGTAGGACTAGCGGGAGATGAGCAGTTCTTC
len: 17; v_gene: TRBV7-2; abundance: NA; d_gene: NA; j_gene: TRBJ1-5; CDR3aa: CASSLGLGVHSNQPQHF; CDR3nt: TGTGCCAGCAGCTTAGGACTCGGAGTCCATAGCAATCAGCCCCAGCATTTT
len: 12; v_gene: TRBV3-1; abundance: many; d_gene: TRBD1; j_gene: TRBJ1-1; CDR3aa: CASRGTGEQAFF; CDR3nt: TGTGCCAGCAGGGGGACAGGGGAGCAAGCTTTCTTT
len: 16; v_gene: TRBV20-1; abundance: NA; d_gene: TRBD1; j_gene: TRBJ1-3; CDR3aa: CSARAEQGASGNTIYF; CDR3nt: TGCAGTGCTAGGGCGGAACAGGGGGCGAGCGGAAACACCATATATTTT
len: 15; v_gene: TRBV7-3; abundance: few; d_gene: TRBD2; j_gene: TRBJ2-1; CDR3aa: CASSLSGGRGDEQFF; CDR3nt: TGTGCCAGCAGCCTTAGCGGGGGGCGAGGGGATGAGCAGTTCTTC
len: 15; v_gene: TRBV20-1; abundance: many; d_gene: NA; j_gene: TRBJ2-3; CDR3aa: CSARHDGGGTDTQYF; CDR3nt: TGCAGTGCTAGACATGATGGCGGGGGCACAGATACGCAGTATTTT
len: 16; v_gene: TRBV7-9; abundance: many; d_gene: TRBD1; j_gene: TRBJ1-1; CDR3aa: CASKAWDRGPNTEAFF; CDR3nt: TGTGCCAGCAAGGCCTGGGACAGGGGTCCGAACACTGAAGCTTTCTTT
len: 14; v_gene: TRBV12-3/TRBV12-4; abundance: many; d_gene: NA; j_gene: TRBJ2-3; CDR3aa: CASSLMSSTDTQYF; CDR3nt: TGTGCCAGCAGTTTAATGTCTAGCACAGATACGCAGTATTTT
len: 16; v_gene: TRBV7-6; abundance: NA; d_gene: NA; j_gene: TRBJ1-1; CDR3aa: CASSLGTRGLLTEAFF; CDR3nt: TGTGCCAGCAGCTTAGGTACGAGAGGGCTCCTCACTGAAGCTTTCTTT
len: 14; v_gene: TRBV2; abundance: many; d_gene: NA; j_gene: TRBJ2-3; CDR3aa: CASSPAGSTDTQYF; CDR3nt: TGTGCCAGCAGCCCGGCGGGTAGCACAGATACGCAGTATTTT
len: 16; v_gene: TRBV5-8; abundance: NA; d_gene: NA; j_gene: TRBJ2-7; CDR3aa: CASSSRLGRGSYEQYF; CDR3nt: TGTGCCAGCAGCTCACGGTTGGGCAGGGGATCCTACGAGCAGTACTTC
len: 12; v_gene: TRBV12-5; abundance: few; d_gene: NA; j_gene: TRBJ2-7; CDR3aa: CASGTGRREQYF; CDR3nt: TGTGCTAGTGGTACGGGACGGCGCGAGCAGTACTTC
len: 16; v_gene: TRBV7-3; abundance: NA; d_gene: NA; j_gene: TRBJ2-1; CDR3aa: CASSPRGGVTYNEQFF; CDR3nt: TGTGCCAGCAGCCCCCGGGGCGGGGTAACCTACAATGAGCAGTTCTTC
len: 16; v_gene: TRBV2; abundance: few; d_gene: NA; j_gene: TRBJ2-6; CDR3aa: CASSVRRSSGANVLTF; CDR3nt: TGTGCCAGCAGTGTAAGGAGGAGCTCTGGGGCCAACGTCCTGACTTTC
len: 15; v_gene: TRBV6-1; abundance: few; d_gene: TRBD1; j_gene: TRBJ1-2; CDR3aa: CASSVTGGEGYGYTF; CDR3nt: TGTGCCAGCAGCGTAACAGGGGGCGAGGGCTATGGCTACACCTTC
len: 12; v_gene: TRBV12-3/TRBV12-4; abundance: many; d_gene: NA; j_gene: TRBJ2-5; CDR3aa: CASSLFQETQYF; CDR3nt: TGTGCCAGCAGCCTATTTCAAGAGACCCAGTACTTC
len: 15; v_gene: TRBV7-2; abundance: NA; d_gene: TRBD1; j_gene: TRBJ1-6; CDR3aa: CASSSYQGGNSPLHF; CDR3nt: TGTGCCAGCAGCTCCTATCAGGGGGGTAATTCACCCCTCCACTTT
len: 15; v_gene: TRBV7-9; abundance: NA; d_gene: TRBD1; j_gene: TRBJ2-3; CDR3aa: CASSLDGTGTDTQYF; CDR3nt: TGTGCCAGCAGCTTAGATGGGACAGGCACAGATACGCAGTATTTT
len: 11; v_gene: TRBV9; abundance: NA; d_gene: NA; j_gene: TRBJ1-2; CDR3aa: CASIGNTGYTF; CDR3nt: TGTGCCAGCATTGGGAATACTGGCTACACCTTC